This T cell receptor (beta chain) came from a study of cytomegalovirus exposure and HLA in healthy donors. Looking at the study overall: Genotyping of roughly 400 donors showed that about 79% belonged to the Caucasian-associated ancestry cluster. Whole-study results and caveats: Presence/absence analyses took donor sequencing depth as roughly uniform. Some segments of the V type, notably TRBV6-2 and TRBV6-3, were excluded as indistinguishable.

Primers included in the PCR were 60 Vbeta and 13 Jbeta primers. The data were produced by immunoSEQ multiplex PCR, yet TCRdb's version contains in-frame clones alone and is incomplete. The sample records around 65,000 clones, less than 90% being singletons. V was clipped by 2 bases and J by 4 bases; unmatched bases: 4. CDR3 length equals 15 residues. Germline-derived CDR1 and CDR2 are SGHTA and FQGNSA. Regarding donors, all were healthy bone marrow donors. Points on this clone: Its cognate antigen is unknown.

The sequenced sample was PBMCs. This chain connects TRBV7-2 to TRBJ1-1; 10 bases map to TRBD1. This sequence was found in a female donor in good health and CMV-seronegative. The CDR3 loop reads CASSLSRTGGTEAFF. Here the CDR3 DNA reads TGTGCCAGCAGCTTATCAAGGACAGGGGGCACTGAAGCTTTCTTT.